Described below is a single T cell receptor beta chain sequence and its context. The sample originates from a study of PD-1 blockade in classical Hodgkin lymphoma. Relapse after autologous stem cell transplantation occurred in every patient, and brentuximab vedotin exposure varied. Under best response, outcomes were complete response, partial response or progressive disease. Data came from immunoSEQ multiplex PCR; TCRdb stores just in-frame clones and leaves some out. The sample lists roughly 38,000 clones, 70% to 90% seen once, with about 5.9% in the top ten. V was pared by 3 bases and J by 7 bases, with 15 bases between. CDR1 is MDHEN, CDR2 SYDVKM, per germline. CDR3 length equals 14 residues.

Source: peripheral blood mononuclear cells (PBMCs), taken before the second cycle of nivolumab. V and J are TRBV28 and TRBJ1-2; D gene ambiguous. The clonotype was recovered from a human donor with classical Hodgkin lymphoma. The CDR3 DNA reads as TGTGCCAGCAGTTTTTTGGGAGGTATGCGTGGCTACACCTTC. This sequence encodes CASSFLGGMRGYTF.